The 18 T cell receptor beta chains in this list originate from one sample, sequenced in a study of regulatory T cells in long-lasting Graves disease. Sequencing libraries for TCR beta were prepared with iRepertoire HTBI primers and Arm-PCR of CDR3 regions. TCRdb independently ran MiXCR on the multiplex PCR reads; one entry per CDR3 protein. The profile shows some 500,000 distinct CDR3 sequences, roughly 14% of them singletons. The time point is: newly diagnosed GD, antithyroid drugs for less than 3 months. Generation of the TCR library employed RNA extracted from PBMCs. These same records also appear under a second study, on T cells in Graves' hyperthyroidism and ophthalmopathy.

The sequencing used peripheral blood mononuclear cells (PBMCs), collected at new diagnosis, from a patient treated with antithyroid drugs. These TCRs come from a man younger than 45 with Graves disease.

This clonotype has ten or more counts. The chain joins TRBV28 to TRBJ2-7; no reliable D call. The germline V and J ends were trimmed by 3 bases and 0 bases, with 9 bases remaining between them. The CDR3 runs to 14 residues. The germline V gene encodes CDR1 MDHEN and CDR2 SYDVKM. In DNA form, the CDR3 reads TGTGCCAGCAGTTTGAGTCGGAGCTCCTACGAGCAGTACTTC. It codes for CASSLSRSSYEQYF. Filled out from reference TRBV28 and TRBJ2-7, the complete variable domain reads DVKVTQSSRYLVKRTGEKVFLECVQDMDHENMFWYRQDPGLGLRLIYFSYDVKMKEKGDIPEGYSVSREKKERFSLILESASTNQTSMYLCASSLSRSSYEQYFGPGTRLTVT.

This clonotype occurred many times. The V gene is TRBV29-1, the J gene TRBJ2-1; D unclear. V lost 8 bases, J lost 0 bases, and 26 bases lay in between. This CDR3 contains 18 residues. The germline V gene has CDR1 SQVTM and CDR2 ANQGSEA. This CDR3 reads CSTERIGPTIGSYNEQFF. CDR3 sequence (DNA): TGCAGCACCGAGAGGATCGGACCCACGATTGGCTCCTACAATGAGCAGTTCTTC.

The chain has TRBV19 and TRBJ2-7; 11 bases align to TRBD2. V lost 5 bases and J lost 2; bases outside the gene matches: 5. There are 15 residues in the CDR3. Germline CDR1 reads LNHDA; CDR2 reads SQIVND (reference sequence). This chain's CDR3 is CASSGGTSGAYEQYF. CDR3 DNA sequence: TGTGCCAGTAGTGGCGGGACTAGCGGAGCCTACGAGCAGTACTTC.

This clonotype has only a few counts. The CDR3 is CAISELSSNEQFF. In nucleotides, the CDR3 is TGTGCCATCAGTGAGTTGTCTAGCAATGAGCAGTTCTTC. The gene calls are TRBV10-3 and TRBJ2-1; D is undetermined. The V end was cut by 1 base, the J end by 6 bases, with 7 bases between. CDR1 and CDR2 (germline): ENHRY, SYGVKD. The CDR3 loop spans 13 amino acids.

This clonotype was found many times. The germline gene is not matched at one end of the junction; a read error may be the cause. The chain links TRBV28 to TRBJ2-1, with TRBD1 matching over 7 bases. In germline, CDR1 is MDHEN, CDR2 SYDVKM. The CDR3 runs to 14 residues. The CDR3 spells CASSLSRGQDEQFF. CDR3 in DNA: TGTGCCAGCAGCTTATCTAGGGGGCAGGATGAGCAGTTCTTC. Combining the CDR3 with reference TRBV28 and TRBJ2-1 gives the whole variable domain DVKVTQSSRYLVKRTGEKVFLECVQDMDHENMFWYRQDPGLGLRLIYFSYDVKMKEKGDIPEGYSVSREKKERFSLILESASTNQTSMYLCASSLSRGQDEQFFGPGTRLTVL.

The chain links TRBV6-1 to TRBJ1-3; 7 positions match TRBD1. CDR3 length equals 15 residues. V trimming: 6 bases; J trimming: 0 bases; junction bases outside the gene matches: 5. Germline lookup yields CDR1 MNHNS and CDR2 SASEGT. The CDR3 DNA reads TGTGCCAGCAGCGCCGGGGACAGCTCTGGAAACACCATATATTTT. This sequence encodes CASSAGDSSGNTIYF.

In its sample, this clonotype was seen many times. This rearrangement joins TRBV2 to TRBJ1-5; D ambiguous. V lost 4 bases, J lost 3 bases, and 13 bases lay in between. The CDR3 loop spans 15 amino acids. CDR1 is SNHLY and CDR2 is FYNNEI in the germline V gene. DNA of the CDR3: TGTGCCAGCAGTGGGTTAGGAGGGTTCAATCAGCCCCAGCATTTT. It is translated as CASSGLGGFNQPQHF.

There are many counts of this clonotype. This sequence joins TRBV7-8 and TRBJ1-1; D gene uncertain. This CDR3 has 16 residues. Germline V gene data show CDR1 as SGHVS and CDR2 as FQNEAQ. The V end lost 3 bases, the J end lost 1 base, and 15 bases lay between the germline ends. CDR3 amino acids: CASSFPTDGPNTEAFF. The DNA of the CDR3 is TGTGCCAGCAGCTTCCCTACCGACGGCCCGAACACTGAAGCTTTCTTT.

This clonotype was found many times. The chain links TRBV27 to TRBJ2-7, with 8 positions matching TRBD2. CDR1 and CDR2 from the germline V gene are MNHEY and SMNVEV (reference sequence). The CDR3 is 14 residues long. J lost 3 bases, V lost 6 bases, and 7 bases had no gene match. Here the CDR3 reads CASRGERESYEQYF. The CDR3 DNA reads as TGTGCCAGCAGGGGAGAGCGGGAGAGCTACGAGCAGTACTTC.

There are many counts of this clonotype. The rearrangement joins TRBV5-1 to TRBJ2-5, with 10 positions matching TRBD2. Judging by the DNA end, TRBJ2-1 fits better; the J call may be wrong. The germline V gene encodes CDR1 SGHRS and CDR2 YFSETQ. The length of the CDR3 is 16 residues. CDR3 in amino acids: CASSWTPAGGLNEQFF. In DNA form, the CDR3 reads TGCGCCAGCAGCTGGACCCCAGCGGGAGGGCTGAATGAGCAGTTCTTC.

This clonotype was observed at least ten times. This chain joins TRBV30 and TRBJ2-7; the match to TRBD2 covers 9 bases. CDR1 is GTSNPN, CDR2 SVGIG, per germline (reference sequence). The CDR3 spans 15 residues. V was pared by 3 bases and J by 5 bases, with 11 bases of the junction left unmatched. CDR3 nucleotides: TGTGCCTGGAGGGGTTTCGGACTAGCGTTGCACGAGCAGTACTTC. Its translation is CAWRGFGLALHEQYF.

The chain joins TRBV20-1 to TRBJ1-2; 8 bases are a match to TRBD1. Germline V CDR1 and CDR2: DFQATT, SNEGSKA (reference sequence). Trimming took 1 base from V and 3 from J; bases not matched to a gene: 4. The CDR3 is made up of 14 amino acids. The chain's CDR3 is CSARGQGRDYGYTF. The CDR3 DNA sequence: TGCAGTGCTAGAGGACAGGGGCGGGACTATGGCTACACCTTC.

On this clonotype: It may be a read error: a sequence one base away is much more abundant. V gene TRBV11-2 combines with J gene TRBJ2-5; D gene uncertain. The length of the CDR3 is 14 residues. Germline V gene data show CDR1 as SGHAT and CDR2 as FQNNGV. The CDR3 DNA reads as TGTGCCGGCAGCTCATACCTACGTTCAGAGACCCAGTACTTC. This sequence encodes CAGSSYLRSETQYF. The entire variable domain, with the rest obtained from reference TRBV11-2 and TRBJ2-5, is as follows: EAGVAQSPRYKIIEKRQSVAFWCNPISGHATLYWYQQILGQGPKLLIQFQNNGVVDDSQLPKDRFSAERLKGVDSTLKIQPAKLEDSAVYLCAGSSYLRSETQYFGPGTRLLVL.

This clonotype has at least ten counts. The rearrangement links TRBV24-1 to TRBJ1-2; no firm D call. In germline, CDR1 is KGHDR, CDR2 SFDVKD. The CDR3 runs to 16 residues. Deletions cut 2 bases from V and 5 bases from J, with 17 bases between. CDR3 coding DNA: TGTGCCACCAGTGATTCTCGGCCCTCCCAGCGTTATGGCTACACCTTC. Translated, it gives CATSDSRPSQRYGYTF.

This clonotype was counted a few times. This may be a read error: a much more frequent sequence differs by one nucleotide. The rearrangement joins TRBV12-3 or TRBV12-4 to TRBJ1-1, with 8 bases aligning to TRBD1. Losses at the gene ends were 5 bases for V and 7 bases for J; bases not matched to a gene: 15. CDR3 size: 16 residues. CDR3 residues: CASSPTGVTRIDEAFF. CDR3 nucleotides: TGTGCCAGCAGTCCGACAGGGGTAACGAGGATAGATGAAGCTTTCTTT.

The V gene is TRBV5-1, the J gene TRBJ2-7; the match to TRBD2 covers 7 bases. The germline V gene encodes CDR1 SGHRS and CDR2 YFSETQ. The CDR3 is made up of 16 amino acids. The J segment lost 2 bases and the V segment lost 4 bases, leaving 12 bases of the junction unmatched. The CDR3 sequence is CASSPTGAAGAYEQYF. Here the CDR3 DNA reads TGCGCCAGCAGCCCAACCGGGGCGGCGGGAGCCTACGAGCAGTACTTC.

The sample holds many counts of this clonotype. The V and J genes are TRBV7-3 and TRBJ2-3; D gene uncertain. CDR1 and CDR2 from the germline V gene are SGHTA and FQGTGA. There are 15 residues in the CDR3. Trimming took off 1 base at V and 0 bases at J, with 8 bases between the two ends. DNA for the CDR3: TGTGCCAGCAGCTTAAGTCTAAGAAGCACAGATACGCAGTATTTT. Its protein is CASSLSLRSTDTQYF.

The table lists this clonotype with many counts. The chain links TRBV3-1 to TRBJ2-1; 9 bases match TRBD2. The germline gives CDR1 LGHDT, CDR2 YNNKEL (reference sequence). The CDR3 contains 15 residues. V gave up 2 bases and J gave up 6 bases; unmatched junction bases: 5. The CDR3 DNA sequence: TGTGCCAGCAGCCAAACGGGACTAGCAGGCAATGAGCAGTTCTTC. It specifies CASSQTGLAGNEQFF.